These 21 T cell receptor beta chains were all obtained from the same sample, sequenced in a study of monozygotic twins with inflammatory bowel disease. After re-calling the 5' RACE reads, TCRdb lists one entry per CDR3 protein, DNA absent. The table lists about 380,000 distinct CDR3 sequences. Sample: blood. Source of these receptors: a human donor with ulcerative colitis or Crohn's disease, or a healthy co-twin of an affected twin (not recorded which).

The chain employs TRBV10-3 and TRBJ1-2; the TRBD1 assignment by TCRdb is unverifiable without DNA. From germline, CDR1 is ENHRY and CDR2 SYGVKD. CDR3 length: 13 amino acids. The CDR3 spells CAISPGQYYGYTF.

V is TRBV6-2 or TRBV6-3 and J is TRBJ2-1; the D gene TCRdb calls, TRBD2, cannot be checked with no DNA. The CDR3 has 20 residues. Looked up from germline, CDR1 is MNHEY and CDR2 is SVGEGT. Here the CDR3 reads CASSSGLAGGGRGSYNEQFF.

The rearrangement links TRBV7-6 to TRBJ2-3; without DNA, the TCRdb call of TRBD2 cannot be checked. Germline CDR1 and CDR2: SGHVS and FNYEAQ. This CDR3 is 20 amino acids long. CDR3 in amino acids: CASSLAGLAGAGLGTDTQYF.

The chain links TRBV10-3 to TRBJ2-3. In germline, CDR1 is ENHRY, CDR2 SYGVKD. This CDR3 is built from 14 residues. The CDR3 sequence is CAISESRGTDTQYF.

The chain joins TRBV7-2 to TRBJ2-2; TCRdb's D call, TRBD1, is unchecked because there is no DNA. Germline CDR1 and CDR2: SGHTA and FQGNSA. The CDR3 contains 18 residues. The CDR3 spells CASSLAPGTVYNTGELFF.

V gene TRBV7-9 combines with J gene TRBJ2-7; TCRdb's assignment of TRBD2 cannot be checked, as there is no DNA. CDR3 length: 15 residues. CDR1 is SEHNR, CDR2 FQNEAQ, per germline (reference sequence). Here the CDR3 reads CASSLDPRPEVEQYF.

The chain links TRBV27 to TRBJ2-1; absent DNA, TCRdb's TRBD1 call cannot be checked. The CDR3 length is 12 residues. Germline V lookup: CDR1 MNHEY, CDR2 SMNVEV (reference sequence). Here the CDR3 reads CASSGGGNEQFF.

The chain uses TRBV7-2 and TRBJ2-7; TCRdb returns TRBD1, unconfirmable since there is no DNA. CDR1 and CDR2 from the germline V gene are SGHTA and FQGNSA. There are 13 residues in the CDR3. The CDR3 is CASSADRIYEQYF. The entire variable domain, with the rest obtained from reference TRBV7-2 and TRBJ2-7, is as follows: GAGVSQSPSNKVTEKGKDVELRCDPISGHTALYWYRQSLGQGLEFLIYFQGNSAPDKSGLPSDRFSAERTGGSVSTLTIQRTQQEDSAVYLCASSADRIYEQYFGPGTRLTVT.

The chain couples TRBV5-1 to TRBJ2-1; TCRdb's D call of TRBD2 is untestable without DNA. CDR1 is SGHRS, CDR2 YFSETQ, per germline. The CDR3 runs to 18 residues. CDR3: CASSLALTSGGAFNEQFF.

The gene calls are TRBV12-3 or TRBV12-4 and TRBJ1-6. The CDR3 spans 13 residues. The chain's CDR3 is CASSLGVKIPLHF.

The CDR3 sequence: CASSLGPLRASEQFF. The rearrangement uses TRBV7-2 and TRBJ2-1. The CDR3 contains 15 residues. Germline V CDR1 and CDR2: SGHTA, FQGNSA.

This chain connects TRBV23-1 to TRBJ2-1; the D call from TCRdb, TRBD1, cannot be confirmed without DNA. TRBV23-1 is given ORF status, its function remaining uncertain. The length of the CDR3 is 13 residues. CDR3 loop: CASSQRGLDEQFF.

This chain links TRBV29-1 with TRBJ2-2. Germline assignment: CDR1 SQVTM and CDR2 ANQGSEA. The CDR3 length is 14 residues. The CDR3 sequence is CSVVFQHHTGELFF.

V is TRBV30 and J is TRBJ2-7; there is no DNA to check the TCRdb D call of TRBD1. The CDR3 covers 15 residues. Germline CDR1 is GTSNPN and CDR2 is SVGIG (reference sequence). The CDR3: CAWSVNGRRVYEQYF.

V usage is TRBV5-1 and J usage is TRBJ1-1; without DNA, the TCRdb call of TRBD1 cannot be checked. This CDR3 region has 14 residues. Germline V gene lookup returns CDR1 SGHRS and CDR2 YFSETQ. This CDR3 reads CASSFEGSNTEAFF.

V gene TRBV27 combines with J gene TRBJ2-3; TCRdb's D gene call, TRBD2, goes unchecked for lack of DNA. CDR1 and CDR2 (germline): MNHEY, SMNVEV (reference sequence). The CDR3 loop spans 16 amino acids. The chain's CDR3 is CASSIPRGGGADTQYF.

This sequence joins TRBV3-1 and TRBJ2-1; lacking DNA, the TRBD2 call made by TCRdb goes unchecked. The CDR3 extends over 13 amino acids. Germline CDR1 LGHDT, CDR2 YNNKEL (reference sequence). The CDR3 region is CASSHLAPNEQFF.

CDR3: CASSMRAGRPDTQYF. The chain employs TRBV19 and TRBJ2-3; TCRdb picks TRBD1, but there is no DNA to check that call. The CDR3 has 15 residues. CDR1 LNHDA and CDR2 SQIVND come from the germline V gene (reference sequence).

The rearrangement links TRBV5-1 to TRBJ1-2. The CDR3 consists of 15 residues. CDR1 is SGHRS and CDR2 is YFSETQ in the germline V gene. The CDR3: CASSLMTDRIYGYTF. The complete variable domain, with remaining parts taken from reference TRBV5-1 and TRBJ1-2, reads KAGVTQTPRYLIKTRGQQVTLSCSPISGHRSVSWYQQTPGQGLQFLFEYFSETQRNKGNFPGRFSGRQFSNSRSEMNVSTLELGDSALYLCASSLMTDRIYGYTFGSGTRLTVV.

The rearrangement links TRBV18 to TRBJ2-3. This CDR3 comprises 15 residues. CDR1 is KGHSH and CDR2 is LQKENI in the germline V gene. The CDR3: CASSPNRESTDTQYF.

The chain has TRBV7-8 and TRBJ2-4; TCRdb gives TRBD1 as the D gene, but with no DNA this cannot be confirmed. Germline CDR1 reads SGHVS; CDR2 reads FQNEAQ. The CDR3 totals 13 residues. CDR3: CASSLVGQARRYF. The whole variable domain, remainder taken from reference TRBV7-8 and TRBJ2-4, is GAGVSQSPRYKVAKRGQDVALRCDPISGHVSLFWYQQALGQGPEFLTYFQNEAQLDKSGLPSDRFFAERPEGSVSTLKIQRTQQEDSAVYLCASSLVGQARRYFGAGTRLSVL.